The 4 T cell receptor beta chains presented below share a single source sample, sequenced in a study of blood T cells in healthy people across ages. With a J-beta primer mix and a sample-barcoded 5' primer, a second PCR ran roughly 6 to 12 cycles. TCRdb re-analysed the 5' RACE reads in MiXCR, keeping a single row per CDR3 protein. The repertoire holds about 290,000 distinct CDR3 sequences, with 27% as singletons. What was sequenced was blood. Source of these receptors: a woman aged 70 to 79 in good health.

This clonotype was seen ten or more times. V gene TRBV12-3 or TRBV12-4 combines with J gene TRBJ2-5; tentatively, D is TRBD2 (7 bases). The CDR3 sequence is 16 residues long. The V end was cut by 5 bases, the J end by 3 bases, with 19 bases between. In DNA form, the CDR3 reads TGTGCCAGCAGTGGGGGATGGGGGGGCCGAGAAGAGACCCAGTACTTC. Translation: CASSGGWGGREETQYF.

This CDR3 reads CASSPSPGPHLSSYEQYF. The CDR3 DNA reads TGCGCCAGCAGCCCAAGCCCCGGGCCACACCTCAGCTCCTACGAGCAGTACTTC. The chain joins TRBV5-1 to TRBJ2-7; D ambiguous. Germline V gene lookup returns CDR1 SGHRS and CDR2 YFSETQ. This CDR3 contains 18 residues. V lost 4 bases and J lost 0, with 23 bases in between.

The chain joins TRBV12-3 or TRBV12-4 to TRBJ2-1; 10 bases fit TRBD2. This CDR3 spans 15 amino acids. With V trimmed by 2 bases and J by 2 bases, 0 bases remained unmatched. CDR3 bases: TGTGCCAGCAGTTTAAGCGGGAGGGCCTACAATGAGCAGTTCTTC. Protein: CASSLSGRAYNEQFF.

V gene TRBV28 combines with J gene TRBJ2-4; D possibly matches TRBD1 or TRBD2 (6 bases each). V lost 2 bases to trimming and J lost 0 bases, with 11 bases between them. In germline, CDR1 is MDHEN, CDR2 SYDVKM. CDR3 length: 16 amino acids. CDR3 coding DNA: TGTGCCAGCAGTTTAAAGGGGGGCTTAGCCAAAAACATTCAGTACTTC. Its protein product is CASSLKGGLAKNIQYF. The variable domain in full, completed from reference TRBV28 and TRBJ2-4, reads DVKVTQSSRYLVKRTGEKVFLECVQDMDHENMFWYRQDPGLGLRLIYFSYDVKMKEKGDIPEGYSVSREKKERFSLILESASTNQTSMYLCASSLKGGLAKNIQYFGAGTRLSVL.